The present entry profiles one T cell receptor delta chain with its context. Its antigen is currently unknown. This likely reflects a read error, since a far larger clone is one base away. The sample has other DNA sequences that encode this CDR3 too. TCRdb re-called the multiplex PCR reads via CATT. Altogether a few thousand delta-chain clones are present, around 1% being singletons, with the ten largest covering 20% to 25%. This sample is part of a study of gamma delta lymphoproliferative disorders and STAT genes. Study as a whole: The LymphoTrack Dx TCRG Assay amplified gamma chains from at least 50 ng of genomic DNA. Delta libraries were made per EuroClonality-NGS working group procedure.

Sequencing used genomic DNA taken from PBMCs of patients and controls. The control group comprised age- and sex-matched healthy adult blood donors. Study-level findings and limits: Delta repertoires did not separate groups, but patient gamma repertoires clustered apart.

Germline lookup yields CDR1 TVYSNPD and CDR2 GDNSRS (reference sequence). There are 17 residues in the CDR3. The material sequenced was blood. V and J are TRDV3 and TRDJ1; D is perhaps TRDD2 or TRDD3 (6 bases each). The receptor comes from a human donor in good health. CDR3 DNA sequence: TGTGCCTTTCGACACTCCTACTGGGCCTCCTACACTGATAAACTCATCTTT. This sequence encodes CAFRHSYWASYTDKLIF.